Shown below are 29 T cell receptor beta chains from a single sample sequenced in a study of T cell repertoires in cytomegalovirus infection. TCRdb reprocessed the reads via MiXCR and lists one record per CDR3 protein. The sample shows around 170,000 distinct CDR3 sequences, 15% to 20% of them seen only once. Sequencing was carried out using CD8+ T cells from PBMCs. These receptors all stem from a human donor in good health (CMV status not recorded). Some clones in this sample may be carry-over from other donors' samples.

In this sample, this clonotype turned up many times. The rearrangement uses TRBV7-9 and TRBJ1-5; D call uncertain. The CDR3 totals 12 residues. CDR1 SEHNR and CDR2 FQNEAQ come from the germline V gene (reference sequence). V was clipped by 0 bases and J by 4 bases, with 1 base between them. CDR3 sequence: CASSLANQPQHF. The CDR3 nucleotides are TGTGCCAGCAGCTTAGCGAATCAGCCCCAGCATTTT.

There are a few counts of this clonotype. This rearrangement joins TRBV6-6 to TRBJ1-1; D is undetermined. The CDR3 consists of 14 residues. V lost 7 bases, J lost 0 bases, and 12 bases lay in between. CDR1 is MNHNY and CDR2 is SVGAGI in the germline V gene (reference sequence). CDR3 DNA sequence: TGTGCCAGCAAGCCGTTCGACTTGAACACTGAAGCTTTCTTT. It encodes CASKPFDLNTEAFF.

This chain links TRBV11-3 with TRBJ2-1, with unresolved D. CDR3 length: 14 residues. Germline V CDR1 and CDR2: SGHNT, YENEEA. Trimming pared 2 bases from V and 7 bases from J, leaving 12 bases between. CDR3 nucleotide sequence: TGTGCCAGCAGCTTACAAGACGGTCGGAATGAGCAGTTCTTC. This encodes CASSLQDGRNEQFF.

This clonotype has a handful of counts. The chain links TRBV20-1 to TRBJ2-7; D tentatively reads TRBD1 or TRBD2 (5 bases each). V was trimmed by 5 bases and J by 1 base, leaving 12 bases between them. From germline, CDR1 is DFQATT and CDR2 SNEGSKA (reference sequence). This CDR3 is 13 amino acids long. Here the CDR3 DNA reads TGCAGTGCTGGGACCTCCCTTTCCTACGAGCAGTACTTC. It is translated as CSAGTSLSYEQYF.

The chain links TRBV7-9 to TRBJ2-5; possible D gene TRBD1, 5 bases. Trimming took 5 bases from V and 5 from J, leaving 15 bases between them. Looked up from germline, CDR1 is SEHNR and CDR2 is FQNEAQ (reference sequence). The CDR3 length is 14 residues. Here the CDR3 reads CASSLDRQRETQYF. CDR3 coding DNA: TGTGCCAGCAGCCTCGACCGACAGAGGGAGACCCAGTACTTC.

This clonotype was detected only a few times. The chain employs TRBV7-2 and TRBJ2-1, with 8 positions matching TRBD2. Trimming at V came to 3 bases and at J to 9 bases, leaving 10 bases not matched to a gene. Germline CDR1 reads SGHTA; CDR2 reads FQGNSA. This CDR3 region has 15 residues. For the CDR3, the DNA is TGTGCCAGCAGCTTCTTCAGCGGGGGCCCACGTGAGCAGTTCTTC. As protein: CASSFFSGGPREQFF.

V usage is TRBV28 and J usage is TRBJ2-7; 7 positions match TRBD2. Germline CDR1 and CDR2: MDHEN and SYDVKM. The V and J ends lost 3 bases and 0 bases, in that order; junction bases with no gene match: 11. The CDR3 loop spans 17 amino acids. The CDR3 nucleotides are TGTGCCAGCAGTTTGGTTGTAGCGGGTAAACGCTCCTACGAGCAGTACTTC. This codes for CASSLVVAGKRSYEQYF.

The genes are TRBV7-2 and TRBJ2-1; the D is unclear. The CDR3 is 13 amino acids. The V end was cut by 0 bases, the J end by 14 bases, with 14 bases between. Germline CDR1 is SGHTA and CDR2 is FQGNSA. The CDR3 protein is CASSLARPPSEFF. The CDR3 DNA reads as TGTGCCAGCAGCTTAGCCCGGCCCCCTTCAGAGTTCTTC.

The genes are TRBV7-9 and TRBJ1-2, with 10 bases matching TRBD1. CDR3 size: 14 residues. Germline V gene lookup returns CDR1 SEHNR and CDR2 FQNEAQ (reference sequence). The ends lost 3 bases at V and 8 bases at J; junction bases unmatched: 6. The CDR3 loop reads CASSFSDRGQGYTF. Here the CDR3 DNA reads TGTGCCAGCAGCTTCTCCGACAGGGGGCAAGGCTACACCTTC.

V is TRBV15 and J is TRBJ2-3, with 14 bases lining up with TRBD2. CDR1 and CDR2 (germline): LNHNV, YYDKDF (reference sequence). Trimming cost V 0 bases and J 5 bases; bases outside gene matches: 4. The CDR3 has 17 residues. This CDR3 reads CATSRDPGLAGGDTQYF. As DNA, the CDR3 is TGTGCCACCAGCAGAGACCCAGGACTAGCGGGAGGAGATACGCAGTATTTT.

This rearrangement joins TRBV11-2 to TRBJ2-1; 13 bases are shared with TRBD2. V was clipped by 5 bases and J by 3 bases; unmatched bases: 1. Germline V gene sequence: CDR1 SGHAT, CDR2 FQNNGV. The CDR3 loop spans 15 amino acids. This CDR3 reads CASSTSGGVYNEQFF. In nucleotides, the CDR3 is TGTGCCAGCAGCACTAGCGGGGGGGTCTACAATGAGCAGTTCTTC.

In this sample, this clonotype turned up a few times. The rearrangement links TRBV12-3 or TRBV12-4 to TRBJ1-6, with TRBD1 as a possible D gene (6 bases). This CDR3 is 14 amino acids long. V was pared by 1 base and J by 10 bases, with 11 bases between. The CDR3 sequence: CASSLGRGVSPLHF. The CDR3 nucleotides read TGTGCCAGCAGTTTAGGCAGGGGTGTGTCACCCCTCCACTTT.

This clonotype was seen a handful of times. The chain uses TRBV5-6 and TRBJ1-1; possibly TRBD1 for D (5 bases). Germline-derived CDR1 and CDR2 are SGHDT and YYEEEE. The V and J ends lost 4 bases and 6 bases respectively, with 7 bases between them. The CDR3 spans 11 residues. CDR3 sequence: CASSAGPEAFF. The CDR3 DNA reads as TGTGCCAGCAGCGCGGGACCTGAAGCTTTCTTT.

The chain links TRBV6-5 to TRBJ2-5, with 8 bases matching TRBD1. CDR3 length: 14 residues. Germline V gives CDR1 MNHEY, CDR2 SVGAGI. After removal of 0 bases from V and 4 bases from J, the junction contained 1 base not matched to a gene. CDR3 region: CASSYSDRVETQYF. DNA for the CDR3: TGTGCCAGCAGTTACTCGGACAGGGTAGAGACCCAGTACTTC.

The chain links TRBV2 to TRBJ2-2; perhaps TRBD2 as D (5 bases). The V gene's germline CDR1 is SNHLY and CDR2 FYNNEI. This CDR3 is built from 16 residues. Trimming left V 8 bases short and J 0 bases short, with 16 bases between. The CDR3 region has the DNA TGTGCCAGCGGCGAGTCAGTGGACTCGAACACCGGGGAGCTGTTTTTT. It yields the protein CASGESVDSNTGELFF.

CDR3: CASSPRWDRTDTQYF. The CDR3 DNA is TGTGCCAGCAGCCCCCGATGGGACCGCACAGATACGCAGTATTTT. The V and J genes are TRBV11-2 and TRBJ2-3, with D perhaps being TRBD1 or TRBD2 (5 bases each). V was trimmed by 5 bases and J by 1 base, leaving 13 bases between them. The germline CDR1 and CDR2 sequences are SGHAT and FQNNGV. This CDR3 comprises 15 residues.

V usage is TRBV6-9 and J usage is TRBJ2-1; 10 nucleotides agree with TRBD1. With 3 bases clipped from V and 9 bases from J, the junction kept 2 bases outside the gene matches. CDR1 is MNHGY, CDR2 SVAAGI, per germline. CDR3 length: 13 amino acids. The CDR3 nucleotides are TGTGCCAGCAGTTACGGGACAGGGGTTGAGCAGTTCTTC. Its protein is CASSYGTGVEQFF.

The chain employs TRBV28 and TRBJ2-7; TRBD2 might be the D (6 bases). Deletions cut 6 bases from V and 4 bases from J, with 16 bases between. This CDR3 is built from 14 residues. Germline V gives CDR1 MDHEN, CDR2 SYDVKM. The CDR3 region has the DNA TGTGCCAGCAGGCTCGGAGCCGGGGGATACGAGCAGTACTTC. Encoded protein: CASRLGAGGYEQYF. The full variable domain, in which reference TRBV28 and TRBJ2-7 provide the parts outside the CDR3, is DVKVTQSSRYLVKRTGEKVFLECVQDMDHENMFWYRQDPGLGLRLIYFSYDVKMKEKGDIPEGYSVSREKKERFSLILESASTNQTSMYLCASRLGAGGYEQYFGPGTRLTVT.

The V gene is TRBV12-3 or TRBV12-4, the J gene TRBJ2-7; D uncertain. This CDR3 spans 13 amino acids. Trimming shortened V by 2 bases and J by 1 base, and 6 bases separated the two germline ends. CDR3 sequence (DNA): TGTGCCAGCAGTTTATATCAATCCTACGAGCAGTACTTC. It specifies CASSLYQSYEQYF.

This chain joins TRBV6-2 or TRBV6-3 and TRBJ2-6; unclear D gene. The CDR3 length is 16 residues. The V gene lost 5 bases and the J gene lost 0 bases, with 11 bases spanning the gap. CDR1 MNHEY and CDR2 SVGEGT come from the germline V gene. The CDR3 sequence: CASSASSYSGANVLTF. CDR3 bases: TGTGCCAGCAGTGCCTCCAGTTACTCTGGGGCCAACGTCCTGACTTTC.

This clonotype was observed a few times. The chain carries TRBV19 and TRBJ2-1; tentatively, D is TRBD1 or TRBD2 (5 bases each). Germline CDR1 and CDR2: LNHDA and SQIVND (reference sequence). V lost 6 bases to trimming and J lost 4 bases, with 13 bases between them. The CDR3 spans 14 residues. CDR3 coding DNA: TGTGCCAGTAGGAGGGGACCTGGGTACAATGAGCAGTTCTTC. It codes for CASRRGPGYNEQFF.

The J gene is TRBJ1-6, the V gene TRBV6-6, with D hard to call. The length of the CDR3 is 16 residues. Germline values: CDR1 MNHNY, CDR2 SVGAGI (reference sequence). V was clipped by 7 bases and J by 2 bases, with 15 bases between them. CDR3 in DNA: TGTGCCAGCACCCTGAGTGGGGTCACCTATAATTCACCCCTCCACTTT. Translation: CASTLSGVTYNSPLHF.

This clonotype was recorded many times. This chain joins TRBV7-2 and TRBJ2-7, with 11 bases aligning to TRBD1. The J segment lost 1 base and the V segment lost 5 bases, leaving 4 bases of the junction unmatched. The CDR3 sequence is 15 residues long. Per the germline V gene, CDR1 is SGHTA and CDR2 is FQGNSA. DNA for the CDR3: TGTGCCAGCAGCCGGGACAGGGGGAGATCCTACGAGCAGTACTTC. This sequence encodes CASSRDRGRSYEQYF.

Remarks on this clonotype: The germline gene is not matched at one end of the junction; a read error may be the cause. J is TRBJ2-7 and V is TRBV28; 8 nucleotides match TRBD2. The CDR3 extends over 16 amino acids. Germline CDR1 is MDHEN and CDR2 is SYDVKM. CDR3 nucleotides: TGTGCCAGAAGTTTTTCCCGACTAGCGCGGACCTACGAGCAGTACTTC. The encoded protein is CARSFSRLARTYEQYF.

This clonotype was counted between two and nine times. The CDR3 reads CASSPGNSASSYNEQFF. The CDR3 nucleotides read TGTGCCAGCAGCCCAGGGAACAGCGCTAGCTCCTACAATGAGCAGTTCTTC. The chain joins TRBV7-9 to TRBJ2-1, with D tentatively TRBD1 (5 bases). Trimming left V 5 bases short and J 0 bases short, with 17 bases between. The CDR3 spans 17 residues. In germline, CDR1 is SEHNR, CDR2 FQNEAQ (reference sequence).

The V call is TRBV7-9, the J call TRBJ2-7, with a possible D match to TRBD1 (5 bases). Germline values: CDR1 SEHNR, CDR2 FQNEAQ (reference sequence). CDR3 size: 15 residues. The V gene lost 5 bases and the J gene lost 3 bases, with 17 bases spanning the gap. CDR3 in DNA: TGTGCCAGCAGCCCCATGGTACAGGCACTCTACGAGCAGTACTTC. As protein: CASSPMVQALYEQYF. The full variable domain, in which reference TRBV7-9 and TRBJ2-7 provide the parts outside the CDR3, is DTGVSQNPRHKITKRGQNVTFRCDPISEHNRLYWYRQTLGQGPEFLTYFQNEAQLEKSRLLSDRFSAERPKGSFSTLEIQRTEQGDSAMYLCASSPMVQALYEQYFGPGTRLTVT.

Ten or more counts support this clonotype. The chain combines TRBV15 with TRBJ2-5; 14 nucleotides align to TRBD2. J was trimmed by 3 bases and V by 3 bases; bases with no gene match: 12. Germline values: CDR1 LNHNV, CDR2 YYDKDF (reference sequence). The CDR3 sequence is 19 residues long. The CDR3 bases are TGTGCCACCAGCAGCGTCTTCCTTGGGACTAGCGGGGGTAAAGAGACCCAGTACTTC. Its protein is CATSSVFLGTSGGKETQYF. The variable domain in full, with the rest retrieved from reference TRBV15 and TRBJ2-5, is DAMVIQNPRYQVTQFGKPVTLSCSQTLNHNVMYWYQQKSSQAPKLLFHYYDKDFNNEADTPDNFQSRRPNTSFCFLDIRSPGLGDTAMYLCATSSVFLGTSGGKETQYFGPGTRLLVL.

The genes are TRBV27 and TRBJ2-1, with 7 bases lining up with TRBD2. Germline CDR1 MNHEY, CDR2 SMNVEV (reference sequence). Trimming cost V 0 bases and J 13 bases; bases outside gene matches: 3. This CDR3 is built from 12 residues. CDR3 DNA: TGTGCCAGCAGTTTATCGGGGGGGGGACAGTTCTTC. Amino acids: CASSLSGGGQFF.

The chain links TRBV28 to TRBJ2-3, with D unclear. Trimming left V 2 bases short and J 6 bases short, with 9 bases between. CDR1 is MDHEN, CDR2 SYDVKM, per germline. The length of the CDR3 is 13 residues. CDR3 in amino acids: CASSLGIGDTQYF. CDR3 DNA: TGTGCCAGCAGTTTAGGAATCGGGGATACGCAGTATTTT.